A single sample gave rise to the 9 T cell receptor beta chains below, sequenced in a study of T cell responses to AZD1222 COVID-19 vaccine. Clones were sequenced by immunoSEQ multiplex PCR, and TCRdb holds only the in-frame ones, with some missing. The table records 100,000 to 150,000 clones, about 90% of them present only once. Sequenced here: peripheral blood, sampled on day 0 of AZD1222 vaccination. These receptors were obtained from an adult in good health.

The chain uses TRBV2 and TRBJ1-6; 8 bases fit TRBD1. The CDR3 runs 13 residues. Germline CDR1 reads SNHLY; CDR2 reads FYNNEI. J lost 9 bases, V lost 4 bases, and 2 bases had no gene match. As DNA, the CDR3 is TGTGCCAGCAGTGGGACAGGGTTTTCACCCCTCCACTTT. It is translated as CASSGTGFSPLHF.

The gene calls are TRBV24-1 and TRBJ2-1; 12 bases are shared with TRBD1. V lost 5 bases, J lost 1 base, and 2 bases stayed unmatched. The CDR3 runs 16 residues. CDR1 and CDR2 from the germline V gene are KGHDR and SFDVKD. The CDR3 loop is CATSGDRGQSYNEQFF. In DNA, the CDR3 is TGTGCCACCAGTGGGGACAGGGGGCAGTCCTACAATGAGCAGTTCTTC.

The rearrangement joins TRBV19 to TRBJ1-2, with 7 bases aligning to TRBD1. Germline CDR1 LNHDA, CDR2 SQIVND (reference sequence). V shed 4 bases, J shed 5 bases, and the junction held 4 bases outside the gene matches. CDR3 length equals 13 residues. The CDR3 sequence is CASSTRDRYGYTF. In DNA, the CDR3 is TGTGCCAGTAGTACCCGGGACAGATATGGCTACACCTTC.

This CDR3 is CASRGGYGSPLHF. The CDR3 bases are TGTGCCAGCAGGGGGGGTTATGGCTCACCCCTCCACTTT. The chain recombines TRBV2 with TRBJ1-6; possibly TRBD1 for D (5 bases). V lost 6 bases, J lost 10 bases, and 13 bases lay in between. From germline, CDR1 is SNHLY and CDR2 FYNNEI. The CDR3 covers 13 residues.

The chain is built from TRBV27 and TRBJ2-7; D call uncertain. V was trimmed by 1 base and J by 1 base, leaving 5 bases between them. The germline CDR1 and CDR2 sequences are MNHEY and SMNVEV (reference sequence). CDR3 length: 13 amino acids. CDR3 nucleotides: TGTGCCAGCAGTTTATTAGAGTCCTACGAGCAGTACTTC. Amino acids: CASSLLESYEQYF.

V usage is TRBV21-1 and J usage is TRBJ1-3. TRBV21-1 is an annotated pseudogene. This CDR3 comprises 14 residues. CDR3 in amino acids: CASSKSAGVSLGAF. Here the CDR3 DNA reads TGTGCCAGCAGCAAATCGGCCGGGGTGAGTTTAGGGGCTTTT.

This clone appeared a few times. This chain connects TRBV27 to TRBJ2-7; the match to TRBD2 covers 8 bases. Germline V lookup: CDR1 MNHEY, CDR2 SMNVEV (reference sequence). The CDR3 length is 13 residues. Losses at the gene ends were 3 bases for V and 5 bases for J; bases not matched to a gene: 3. The CDR3 is CASSFREGHEQYF. The DNA of the CDR3 is TGTGCCAGCAGTTTCCGGGAGGGGCACGAGCAGTACTTC.

The chain has TRBV5-1 and TRBJ2-1, with D perhaps matching TRBD1 (6 bases). With 1 base removed from V and 5 bases from J, the gap between germline ends came to 16 bases. Germline CDR1 and CDR2: SGHRS and YFSETQ. CDR3 length: 16 amino acids. The CDR3 sequence is CASSLIGGEGHNEQFF. The CDR3 bases are TGCGCCAGCAGCTTGATAGGGGGAGAGGGCCACAATGAGCAGTTCTTC.

This clone was seen a handful of times. The chain recombines TRBV28 with TRBJ1-5; D may be TRBD1 (5 bases). V was clipped by 6 bases and J by 11 bases, with 20 bases between them. Germline V lookup: CDR1 MDHEN, CDR2 SYDVKM. This CDR3 region has 14 residues. The CDR3 spells CASSSPTGVGTQHF. The CDR3 nucleotides read TGTGCCAGCAGCTCTCCAACAGGTGTCGGAACCCAGCATTTT.